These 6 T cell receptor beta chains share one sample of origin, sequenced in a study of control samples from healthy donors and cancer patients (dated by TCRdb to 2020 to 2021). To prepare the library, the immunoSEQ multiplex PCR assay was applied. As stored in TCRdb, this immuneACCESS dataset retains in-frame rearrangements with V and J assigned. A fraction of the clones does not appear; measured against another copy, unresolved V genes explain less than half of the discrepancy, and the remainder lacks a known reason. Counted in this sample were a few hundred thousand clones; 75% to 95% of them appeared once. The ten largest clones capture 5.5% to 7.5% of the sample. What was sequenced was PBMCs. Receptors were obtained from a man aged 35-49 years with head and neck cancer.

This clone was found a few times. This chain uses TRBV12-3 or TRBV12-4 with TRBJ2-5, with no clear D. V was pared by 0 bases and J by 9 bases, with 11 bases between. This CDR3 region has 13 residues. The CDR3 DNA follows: TGTGCCAGCAGTTTAGCGGGCGGTAGATCCCAGTACTTC. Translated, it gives CASSLAGGRSQYF.

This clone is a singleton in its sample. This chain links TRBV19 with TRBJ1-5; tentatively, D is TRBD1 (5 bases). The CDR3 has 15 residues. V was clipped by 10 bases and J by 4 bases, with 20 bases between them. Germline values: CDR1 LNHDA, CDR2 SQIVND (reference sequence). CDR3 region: CATWDGSLGNQPQHF. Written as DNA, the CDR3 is TGTGCCACCTGGGACGGATCCCTTGGGAATCAGCCCCAGCATTTT.

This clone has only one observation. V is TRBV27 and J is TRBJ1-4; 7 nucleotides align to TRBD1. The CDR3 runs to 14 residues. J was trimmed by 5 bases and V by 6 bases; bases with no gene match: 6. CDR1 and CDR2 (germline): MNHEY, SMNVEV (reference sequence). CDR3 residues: CASSSGRGNEKLFF. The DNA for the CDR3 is TGTGCCAGCAGCTCGGGCAGGGGGAATGAAAAACTGTTTTTT.

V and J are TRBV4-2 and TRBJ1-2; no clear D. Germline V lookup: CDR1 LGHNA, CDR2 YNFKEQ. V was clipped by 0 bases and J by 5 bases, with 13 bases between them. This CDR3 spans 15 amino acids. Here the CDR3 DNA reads TGTGCCAGCAGCCAAGATCCCGACGCAGGATATGGCTACACCTTC. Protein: CASSQDPDAGYGYTF.

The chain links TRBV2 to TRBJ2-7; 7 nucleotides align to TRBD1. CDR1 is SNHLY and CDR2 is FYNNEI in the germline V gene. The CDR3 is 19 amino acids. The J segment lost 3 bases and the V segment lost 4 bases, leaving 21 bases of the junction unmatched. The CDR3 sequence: CASSATKRTTGWVDYEQYF. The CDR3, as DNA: TGTGCCAGCAGTGCTACGAAAAGGACGACAGGGTGGGTGGACTACGAGCAGTACTTC. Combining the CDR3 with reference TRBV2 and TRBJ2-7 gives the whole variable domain EPEVTQTPSHQVTQMGQEVILRCVPISNHLYFYWYRQILGQKVEFLVSFYNNEISEKSEIFDDQFSVERPDGSNFTLKIRSTKLEDSAMYFCASSATKRTTGWVDYEQYFGPGTRLTVT.

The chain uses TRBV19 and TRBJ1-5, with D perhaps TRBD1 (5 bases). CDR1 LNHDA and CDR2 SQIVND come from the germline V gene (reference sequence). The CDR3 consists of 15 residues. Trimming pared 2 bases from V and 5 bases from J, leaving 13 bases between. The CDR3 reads CASSIYRQGHQPQHF. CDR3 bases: TGTGCCAGTAGTATATATAGGCAGGGCCATCAGCCCCAGCATTTT.